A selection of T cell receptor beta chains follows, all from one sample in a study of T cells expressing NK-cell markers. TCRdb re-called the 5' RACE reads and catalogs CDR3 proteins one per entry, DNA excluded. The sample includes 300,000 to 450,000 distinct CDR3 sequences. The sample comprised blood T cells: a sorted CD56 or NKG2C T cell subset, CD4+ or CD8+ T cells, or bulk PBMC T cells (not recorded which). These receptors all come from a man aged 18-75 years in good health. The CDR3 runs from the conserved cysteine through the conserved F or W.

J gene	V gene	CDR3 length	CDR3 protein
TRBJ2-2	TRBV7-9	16	CASRAAGGDPNGELFF
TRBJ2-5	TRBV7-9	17	CASSFQPLAGGVETQYF
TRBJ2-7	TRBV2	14	CASSRRRSPGQQYF
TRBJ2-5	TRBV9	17	CASSVDERTSGQETQYF
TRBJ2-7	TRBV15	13	CATGGNPTYEQYF
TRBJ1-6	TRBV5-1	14	CASSLNSDYSPLHF
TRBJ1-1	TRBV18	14	CASSPPGQGPEAFF
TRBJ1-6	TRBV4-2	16	CASSQDFLGSDSPLHF
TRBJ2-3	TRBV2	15	CASSSSGGGPDTQYF
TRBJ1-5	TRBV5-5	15	CASSLFEQRNQPQHF
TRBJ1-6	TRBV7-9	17	CASSLDSESSYNSPLHF
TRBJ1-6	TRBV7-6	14	CASRYEQGRSPLHF
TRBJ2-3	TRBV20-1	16	CSAIRHPRISTDTQYF
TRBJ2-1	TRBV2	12	CASRAGGNEQFF
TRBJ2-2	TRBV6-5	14	CASSYFRAAGELFF
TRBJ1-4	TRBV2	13	CASSASENEKLFF
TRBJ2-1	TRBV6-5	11	CASRTNNEQFF
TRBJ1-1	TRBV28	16	CASSLRPNRGRTEAFF
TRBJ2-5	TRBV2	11	CASKGSGTQYF
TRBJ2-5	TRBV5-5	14	CASTLGTTQETQYF
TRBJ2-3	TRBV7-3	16	CASSPGVGQRTDTQYF
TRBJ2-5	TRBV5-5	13	CASSLALRETQYF
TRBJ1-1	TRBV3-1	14	CASSRGQGAYEAFF
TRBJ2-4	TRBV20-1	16	CSAVHQGFIAKNIQYF
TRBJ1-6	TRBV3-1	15	CASSQIIRGGSPLHF
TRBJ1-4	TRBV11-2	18	CASSLRRQAFATNEKLFF
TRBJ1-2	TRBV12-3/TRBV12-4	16	CASSAYLGTGTNLQTF
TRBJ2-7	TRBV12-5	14	CASGLAGPRDEQYF
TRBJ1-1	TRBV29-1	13	CSADRGRISEAFF
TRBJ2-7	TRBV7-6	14	CASSLGPGTDEQYF
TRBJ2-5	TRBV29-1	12	CSVEAGRETQYF
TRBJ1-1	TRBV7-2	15	CASTQPRGWDTEAFF
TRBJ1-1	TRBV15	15	CATSRGVGMNTEAFF
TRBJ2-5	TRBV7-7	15	CASSAGLAGQETQYF
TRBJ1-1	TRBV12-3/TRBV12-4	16	CASSLGGTGLASEAFF